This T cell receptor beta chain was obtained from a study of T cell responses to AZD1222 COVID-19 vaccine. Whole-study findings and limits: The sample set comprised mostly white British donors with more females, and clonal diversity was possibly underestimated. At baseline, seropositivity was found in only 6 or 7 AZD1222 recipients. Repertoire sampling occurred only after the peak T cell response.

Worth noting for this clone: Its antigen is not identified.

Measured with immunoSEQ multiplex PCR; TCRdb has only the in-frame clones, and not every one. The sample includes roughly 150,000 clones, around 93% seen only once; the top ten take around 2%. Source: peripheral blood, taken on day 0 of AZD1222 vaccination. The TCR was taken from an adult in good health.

In nucleotides, the CDR3 is TGCGCCAGCAGCTTGGGGACCTTGAATTCACCCCTCCACTTT. Translated: CASSLGTLNSPLHF. This chain uses TRBV5-1 with TRBJ1-6; D remains unclear. CDR3 length: 14 residues. Looked up from germline, CDR1 is SGHRS and CDR2 is YFSETQ. The V end lost 0 bases, the J end lost 7 bases, and 8 bases lay between the germline ends.